A selection of T cell receptor beta chains follows, all from one sample in a study of CD8+CD57+ T cells in acquired aplastic anemia. A single record per CDR3 protein comes from TCRdb applying MiXCR to the reads. This repertoire shows around 170,000 distinct CDR3 sequences, about 60% found once; its top ten account for roughly 44%. Sequenced material: sorted CD4+, CD8+, or CD8+CD57+ T cells (not recorded which) from PBMCs. The source is a human donor in good health. Each CDR3 is given with its conserved first and last residue. Fields, in order: V gene, D gene, CDR3 protein. A D gene is named only where the DNA matches it firmly.

v_call: TRBV9; d_call: .; cdr3_aa: CASSVDDRYEQYF
v_call: TRBV9; d_call: .; cdr3_aa: CASSPFGDAYNEQFF
v_call: TRBV2; d_call: .; cdr3_aa: CASREKGISPLHF
v_call: TRBV10-3; d_call: TRBD2; cdr3_aa: CAISEGLAGYEQYF
v_call: TRBV29-1; d_call: TRBD1; cdr3_aa: CSAGTGSNYGYTF
v_call: TRBV24-1; d_call: .; cdr3_aa: CATSDFRGGYQETQHF
v_call: TRBV7-9; d_call: .; cdr3_aa: CASSRVWAVSANYGYTF
v_call: TRBV9; d_call: .; cdr3_aa: CASSQGRNNQPQHF
v_call: TRBV24-1; d_call: .; cdr3_aa: CATSDPLGDQETQYF
v_call: TRBV19; d_call: .; cdr3_aa: CVSSRTSSNTEAFF
v_call: TRBV20-1; d_call: .; cdr3_aa: CSARGGPGPNEQFF
v_call: TRBV6-5; d_call: .; cdr3_aa: CASSYSRGSGEQYF
v_call: TRBV2; d_call: TRBD1; cdr3_aa: CASRTGRLNTEAFF
v_call: TRBV7-8; d_call: .; cdr3_aa: CASSPPGEWGRVEQYF
v_call: TRBV6-1; d_call: TRBD1; cdr3_aa: CASSEPGVSQGDF
v_call: TRBV7-2; d_call: TRBD1; cdr3_aa: CASSLGPGGTEAFF
v_call: TRBV7-8; d_call: TRBD1; cdr3_aa: CASSGQGGYDTEAFF
v_call: TRBV14; d_call: .; cdr3_aa: CTSSQDGFTETQYF
v_call: TRBV7-2; d_call: .; cdr3_aa: CASSSPLVGGDNEQFF
v_call: TRBV7-3; d_call: .; cdr3_aa: CASGLTPGYEQYF
v_call: TRBV7-9; d_call: TRBD1; cdr3_aa: CASSSGQGYNSPLHF
v_call: TRBV6-2/TRBV6-3; d_call: .; cdr3_aa: CASSPSFDNYNSPLHF
v_call: TRBV29-1; d_call: TRBD2; cdr3_aa: CSVGLAGAYEQYF
v_call: TRBV20-1; d_call: .; cdr3_aa: CSTQSPENTGELFF
v_call: TRBV20-1; d_call: TRBD2; cdr3_aa: CSAKRDSYEQYF
v_call: TRBV5-1; d_call: .; cdr3_aa: CASSFDDRRYEQYF
v_call: TRBV5-4; d_call: .; cdr3_aa: CASSLLPGGAGTGELFF
v_call: TRBV7-3; d_call: .; cdr3_aa: CASSTTGNTGELFF
v_call: TRBV20-1; d_call: TRBD1; cdr3_aa: CSAGTGAILTF
v_call: TRBV4-3; d_call: .; cdr3_aa: CASSPRLVSNTDTQYF
v_call: TRBV20-1; d_call: TRBD2; cdr3_aa: CSAYTSGRGPFYNEQFF
v_call: TRBV12-3/TRBV12-4; d_call: .; cdr3_aa: CASLRTGLNEQFF
v_call: TRBV10-1; d_call: .; cdr3_aa: CASSELRTGTYEQYF
v_call: TRBV7-2; d_call: .; cdr3_aa: CASSLWGGPNYGYTF
v_call: TRBV7-3; d_call: .; cdr3_aa: CASSLPGSASTDTQYF
v_call: TRBV4-1; d_call: .; cdr3_aa: CASSQDEWGWGTEAFF
v_call: TRBV9; d_call: .; cdr3_aa: CASSGGTLNTEAFF
v_call: TRBV20-1; d_call: .; cdr3_aa: CSARAATRIQETQYF
v_call: TRBV5-1; d_call: .; cdr3_aa: CASSAKGLFSYNEQFF
v_call: TRBV11-2; d_call: TRBD2; cdr3_aa: CASSLTSGRGYYNEQFF
v_call: TRBV7-3; d_call: TRBD1; cdr3_aa: CASSSQGASEAFF
v_call: TRBV3-1; d_call: TRBD1; cdr3_aa: CASSQEGTDVYEQYF
v_call: TRBV11-3; d_call: TRBD1; cdr3_aa: CASSIGQGKRYF
v_call: TRBV19; d_call: .; cdr3_aa: CATSRGTSGANVLTF
v_call: TRBV9; d_call: .; cdr3_aa: CASSVAWGSDGYTF